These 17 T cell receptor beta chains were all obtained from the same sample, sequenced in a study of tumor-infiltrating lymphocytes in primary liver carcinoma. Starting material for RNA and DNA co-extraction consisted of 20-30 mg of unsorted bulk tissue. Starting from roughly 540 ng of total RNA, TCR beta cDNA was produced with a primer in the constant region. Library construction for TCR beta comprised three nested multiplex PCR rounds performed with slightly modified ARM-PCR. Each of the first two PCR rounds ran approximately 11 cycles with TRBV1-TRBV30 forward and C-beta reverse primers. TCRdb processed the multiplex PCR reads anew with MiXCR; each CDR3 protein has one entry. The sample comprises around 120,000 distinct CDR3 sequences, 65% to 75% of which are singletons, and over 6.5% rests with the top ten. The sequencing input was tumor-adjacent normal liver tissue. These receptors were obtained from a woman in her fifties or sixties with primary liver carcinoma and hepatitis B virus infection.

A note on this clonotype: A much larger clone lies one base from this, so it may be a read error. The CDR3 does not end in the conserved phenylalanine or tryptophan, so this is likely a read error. The CDR3 protein is CASSLFGEQYI. As DNA, the CDR3 is TGCGCCAGCAGCTTGTTTGGCGAGCAGTACATC. This sequence joins TRBV5-1 and TRBJ2-7; D gene unclear. CDR3 size: 11 residues. The germline gives CDR1 SGHRS, CDR2 YFSETQ. Trimming cost V 1 base and J 6 bases, with 5 bases left between them.

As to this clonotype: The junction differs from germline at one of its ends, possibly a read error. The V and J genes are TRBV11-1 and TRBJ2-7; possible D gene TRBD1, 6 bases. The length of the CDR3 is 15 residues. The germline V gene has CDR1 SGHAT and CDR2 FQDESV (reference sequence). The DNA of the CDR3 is TGTGTCAGCAGCCCTCGGACAGCAGGACTGCGCGAGCATTACTTC. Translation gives CVSSPRTAGLREHYF. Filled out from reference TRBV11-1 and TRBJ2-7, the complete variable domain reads EAEVAQSPRYKITEKSQAVAFWCDPISGHATLYWYRQILGQGPELLVQFQDESVVDDSQLPKDRFSAERLKGVDSTLKIQPAELGDSAMYLCVSSPRTAGLREHYFGPGTRLTVT.

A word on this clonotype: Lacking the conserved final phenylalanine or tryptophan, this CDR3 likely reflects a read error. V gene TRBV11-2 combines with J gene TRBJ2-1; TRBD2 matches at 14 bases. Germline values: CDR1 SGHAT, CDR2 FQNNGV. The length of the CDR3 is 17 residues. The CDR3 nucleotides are TGTGCCTGCAGCAGGAGACTAGCGGGAGGGCCGAGGGATGAGCAGTTCCTC. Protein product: CACSRRLAGGPRDEQFL.

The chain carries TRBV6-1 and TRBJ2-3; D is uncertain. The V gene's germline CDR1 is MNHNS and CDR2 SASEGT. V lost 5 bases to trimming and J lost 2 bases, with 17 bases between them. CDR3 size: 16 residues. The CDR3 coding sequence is TGTGCCAGCAGTAACTACCGCAACGGGCACACAGATACGCAGTATTTT. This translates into CASSNYRNGHTDTQYF.

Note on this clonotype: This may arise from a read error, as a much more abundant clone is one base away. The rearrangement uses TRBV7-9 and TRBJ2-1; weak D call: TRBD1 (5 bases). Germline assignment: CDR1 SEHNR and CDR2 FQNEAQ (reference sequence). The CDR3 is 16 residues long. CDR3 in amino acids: CASNLGAEPPYNEQFF. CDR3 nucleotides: TGTGCCAGCAACTTAGGGGCGGAGCCCCCCTACAATGAGCAGTTCTTC.

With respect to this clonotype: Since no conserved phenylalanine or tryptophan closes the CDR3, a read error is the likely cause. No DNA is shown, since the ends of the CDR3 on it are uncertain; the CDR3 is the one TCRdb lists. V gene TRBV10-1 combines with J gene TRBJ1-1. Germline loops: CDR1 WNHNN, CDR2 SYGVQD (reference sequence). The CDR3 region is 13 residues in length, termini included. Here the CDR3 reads CASSESKRGPPFL.

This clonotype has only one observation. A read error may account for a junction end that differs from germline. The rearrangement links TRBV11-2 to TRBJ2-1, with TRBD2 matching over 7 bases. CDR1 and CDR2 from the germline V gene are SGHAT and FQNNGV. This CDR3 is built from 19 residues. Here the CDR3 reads CGSSSSGTNGGTSYNKQFF. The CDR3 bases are TGTGGCAGCAGCTCCTCCGGGACTAACGGGGGGACTTCCTACAATAAGCAGTTCTTC.

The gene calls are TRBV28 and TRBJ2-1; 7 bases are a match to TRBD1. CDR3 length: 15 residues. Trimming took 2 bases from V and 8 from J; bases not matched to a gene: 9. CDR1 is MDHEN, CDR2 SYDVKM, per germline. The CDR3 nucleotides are TGTGCCAGCAGTTTACGCCCCGGGACAGATGATGAGCAGTTCTTC. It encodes CASSLRPGTDDEQFF.

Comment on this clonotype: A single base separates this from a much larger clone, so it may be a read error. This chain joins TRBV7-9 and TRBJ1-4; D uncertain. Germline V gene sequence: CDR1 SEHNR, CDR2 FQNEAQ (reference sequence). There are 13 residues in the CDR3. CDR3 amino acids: CASCLATNEKLFF. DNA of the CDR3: TGTGCCAGCTGCTTAGCAACTAATGAAAAACTGTTTTTT.

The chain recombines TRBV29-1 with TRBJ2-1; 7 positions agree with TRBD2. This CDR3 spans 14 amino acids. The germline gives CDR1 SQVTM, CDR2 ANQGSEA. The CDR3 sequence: CSVRVGGPVDEQFF. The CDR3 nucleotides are TGCAGTGTTAGAGTGGGAGGGCCTGTGGATGAGCAGTTCTTC.

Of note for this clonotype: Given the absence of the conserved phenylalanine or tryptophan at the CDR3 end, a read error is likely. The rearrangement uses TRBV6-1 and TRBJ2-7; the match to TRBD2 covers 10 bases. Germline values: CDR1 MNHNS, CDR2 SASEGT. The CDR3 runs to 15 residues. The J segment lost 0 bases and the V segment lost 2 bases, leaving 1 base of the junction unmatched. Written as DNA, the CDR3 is TGTGCCAGCAGTGAATCTAGCGGGAGCTCCTACGAGCAGTACCTA. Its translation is CASSESSGSSYEQYL.

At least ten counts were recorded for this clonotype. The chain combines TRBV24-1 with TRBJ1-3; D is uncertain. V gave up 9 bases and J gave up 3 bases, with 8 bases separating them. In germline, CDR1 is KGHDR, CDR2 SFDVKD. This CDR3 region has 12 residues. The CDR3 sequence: CATHRVGNTIYF. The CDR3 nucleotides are TGTGCCACCCACAGAGTTGGAAACACCATATATTTT.

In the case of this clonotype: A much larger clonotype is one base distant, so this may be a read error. The CDR3 loop reads CSSSAGTVTTNEKLFF. The DNA for the CDR3 is TGCTCCAGCAGCGCCGGGACAGTCACAACTAATGAAAAACTGTTTTTT. The chain is built from TRBV5-1 and TRBJ1-4, with 7 positions matching TRBD1. CDR1 and CDR2 (germline): SGHRS, YFSETQ. There are 16 residues in the CDR3.

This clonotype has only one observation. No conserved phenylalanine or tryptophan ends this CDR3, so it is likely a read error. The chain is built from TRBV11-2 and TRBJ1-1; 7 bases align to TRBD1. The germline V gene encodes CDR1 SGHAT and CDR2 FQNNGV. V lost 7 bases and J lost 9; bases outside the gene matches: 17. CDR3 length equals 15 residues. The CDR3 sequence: CASNTETGTVLKAFY. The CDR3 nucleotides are TGTGCCAGCAACACCGAAACCGGGACAGTACTTAAAGCTTTCTAT.

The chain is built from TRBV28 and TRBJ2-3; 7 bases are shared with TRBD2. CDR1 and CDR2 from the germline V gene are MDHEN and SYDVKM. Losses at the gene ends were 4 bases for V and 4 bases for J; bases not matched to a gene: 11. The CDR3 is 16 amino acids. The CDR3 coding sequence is TGTGCCAGCAGTTCCTTTACGGGGAGGGCGGCAGATACGCAGTATTTT. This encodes CASSSFTGRAADTQYF. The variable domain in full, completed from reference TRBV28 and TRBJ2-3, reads DVKVTQSSRYLVKRTGEKVFLECVQDMDHENMFWYRQDPGLGLRLIYFSYDVKMKEKGDIPEGYSVSREKKERFSLILESASTNQTSMYLCASSSFTGRAADTQYFGPGTRLTVL.

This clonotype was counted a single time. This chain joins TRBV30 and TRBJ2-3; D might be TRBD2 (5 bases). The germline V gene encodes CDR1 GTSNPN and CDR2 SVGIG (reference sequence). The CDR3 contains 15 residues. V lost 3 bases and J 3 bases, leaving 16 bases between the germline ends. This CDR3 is CAWSFEGFPTDTQYF. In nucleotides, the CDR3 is TGTGCCTGGAGCTTCGAGGGATTCCCTACAGATACGCAGTATTTT.

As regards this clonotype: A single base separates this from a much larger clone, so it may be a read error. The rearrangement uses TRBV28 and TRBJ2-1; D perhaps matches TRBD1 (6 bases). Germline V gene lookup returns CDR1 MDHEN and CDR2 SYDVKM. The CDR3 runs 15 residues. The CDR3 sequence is CSSTPRDIVYNEQFF. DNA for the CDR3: TGTTCCAGCACCCCCCGGGACATCGTATACAATGAGCAGTTCTTC.